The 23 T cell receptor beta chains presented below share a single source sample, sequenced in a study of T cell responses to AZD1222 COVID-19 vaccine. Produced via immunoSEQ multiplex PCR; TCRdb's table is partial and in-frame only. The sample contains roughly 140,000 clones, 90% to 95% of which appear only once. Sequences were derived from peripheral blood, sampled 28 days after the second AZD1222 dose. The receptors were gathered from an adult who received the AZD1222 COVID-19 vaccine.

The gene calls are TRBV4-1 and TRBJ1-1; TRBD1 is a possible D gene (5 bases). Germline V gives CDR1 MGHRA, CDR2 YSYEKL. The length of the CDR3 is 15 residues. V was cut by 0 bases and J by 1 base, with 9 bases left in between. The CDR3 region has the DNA TGCGCCAGCAGCCAAGATGGGGGTAAGAACACTGAAGCTTTCTTT. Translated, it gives CASSQDGGKNTEAFF.

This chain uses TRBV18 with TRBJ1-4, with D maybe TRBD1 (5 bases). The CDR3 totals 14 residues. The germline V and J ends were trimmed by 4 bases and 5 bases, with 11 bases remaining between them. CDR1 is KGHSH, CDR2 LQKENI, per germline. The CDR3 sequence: CASSRGDRNEKLFF. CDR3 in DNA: TGTGCCAGCTCACGGGGAGACAGAAATGAAAAACTGTTTTTT.

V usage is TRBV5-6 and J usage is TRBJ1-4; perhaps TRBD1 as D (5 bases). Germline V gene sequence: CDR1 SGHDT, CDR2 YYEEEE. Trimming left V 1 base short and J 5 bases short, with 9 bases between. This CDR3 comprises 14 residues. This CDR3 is CASSLWGHNEKLFF. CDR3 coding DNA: TGTGCCAGCAGCTTGTGGGGCCACAATGAAAAACTGTTTTTT.

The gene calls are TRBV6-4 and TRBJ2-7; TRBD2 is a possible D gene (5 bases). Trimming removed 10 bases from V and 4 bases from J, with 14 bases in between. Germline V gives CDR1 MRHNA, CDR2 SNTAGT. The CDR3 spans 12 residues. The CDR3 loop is CATPGSQYEQYF. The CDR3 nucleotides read TGTGCCACCCCGGGAAGTCAATACGAGCAGTACTTC.

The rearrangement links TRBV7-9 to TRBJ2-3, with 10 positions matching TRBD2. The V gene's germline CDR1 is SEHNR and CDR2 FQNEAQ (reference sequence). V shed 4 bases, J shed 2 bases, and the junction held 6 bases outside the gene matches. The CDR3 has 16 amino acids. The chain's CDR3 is CASSYPSGRDTDTQYF. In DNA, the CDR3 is TGTGCCAGCAGCTACCCTAGCGGGAGAGACACAGATACGCAGTATTTT.

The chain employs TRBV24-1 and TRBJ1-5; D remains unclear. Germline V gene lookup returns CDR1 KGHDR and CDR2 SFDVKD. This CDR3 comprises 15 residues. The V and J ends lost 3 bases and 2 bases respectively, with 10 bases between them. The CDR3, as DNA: TGTGCCACCAGTGATCCCAGACCGGGCAATCAGCCCCAGCATTTT. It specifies CATSDPRPGNQPQHF.

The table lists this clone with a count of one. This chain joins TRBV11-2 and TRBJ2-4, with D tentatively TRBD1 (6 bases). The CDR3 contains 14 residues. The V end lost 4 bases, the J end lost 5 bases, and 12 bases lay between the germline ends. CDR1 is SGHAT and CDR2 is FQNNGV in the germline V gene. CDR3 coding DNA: TGTGCCAGCAGCTCGGACAGTCGAGAAAACATTCAGTACTTC. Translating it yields CASSSDSRENIQYF. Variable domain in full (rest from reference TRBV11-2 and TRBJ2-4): EAGVAQSPRYKIIEKRQSVAFWCNPISGHATLYWYQQILGQGPKLLIQFQNNGVVDDSQLPKDRFSAERLKGVDSTLKIQPAKLEDSAVYLCASSSDSRENIQYFGAGTRLSVL.

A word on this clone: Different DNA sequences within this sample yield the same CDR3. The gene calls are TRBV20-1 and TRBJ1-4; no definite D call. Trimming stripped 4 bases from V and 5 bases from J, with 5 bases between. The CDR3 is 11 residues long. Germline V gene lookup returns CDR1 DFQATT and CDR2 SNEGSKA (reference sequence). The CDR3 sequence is CSAKGNEKLFF. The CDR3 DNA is TGCAGTGCTAAAGGAAATGAAAAACTGTTTTTT.

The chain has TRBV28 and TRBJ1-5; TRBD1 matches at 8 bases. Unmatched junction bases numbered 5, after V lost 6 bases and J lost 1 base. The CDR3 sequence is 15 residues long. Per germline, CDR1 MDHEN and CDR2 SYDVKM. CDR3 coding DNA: TGTGCCAGCAGGAATCAGGGGGCGAGCAATCAGCCCCAGCATTTT. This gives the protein CASRNQGASNQPQHF.

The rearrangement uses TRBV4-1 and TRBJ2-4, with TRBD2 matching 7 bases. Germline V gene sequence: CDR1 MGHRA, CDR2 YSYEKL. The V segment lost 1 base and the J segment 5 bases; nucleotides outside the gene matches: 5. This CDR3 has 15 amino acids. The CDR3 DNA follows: TGCGCCAGCAGCCAAGGAGGAGCGGGACAAAACATTCAGTACTTC. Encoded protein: CASSQGGAGQNIQYF.

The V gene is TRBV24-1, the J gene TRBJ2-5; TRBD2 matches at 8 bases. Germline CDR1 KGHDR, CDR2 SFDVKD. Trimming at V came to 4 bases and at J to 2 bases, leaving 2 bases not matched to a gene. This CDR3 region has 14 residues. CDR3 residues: CATSEAGAQETQYF. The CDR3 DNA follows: TGTGCCACCAGTGAAGCGGGGGCTCAAGAGACCCAGTACTTC.

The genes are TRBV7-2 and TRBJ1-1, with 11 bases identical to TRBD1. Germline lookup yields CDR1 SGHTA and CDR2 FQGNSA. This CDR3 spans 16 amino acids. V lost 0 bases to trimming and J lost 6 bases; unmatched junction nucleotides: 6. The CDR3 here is CASSLAGTGGYPEAFF. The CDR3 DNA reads TGTGCCAGCAGCTTAGCAGGGACAGGGGGATACCCTGAAGCTTTCTTT.

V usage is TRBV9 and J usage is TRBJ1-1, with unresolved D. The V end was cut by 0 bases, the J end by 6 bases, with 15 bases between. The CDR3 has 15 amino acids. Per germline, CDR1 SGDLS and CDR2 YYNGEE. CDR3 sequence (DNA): TGTGCCAGCAGCGTAGACTCTGAGTCAACTTCTGAAGCTTTCTTT. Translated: CASSVDSESTSEAFF.

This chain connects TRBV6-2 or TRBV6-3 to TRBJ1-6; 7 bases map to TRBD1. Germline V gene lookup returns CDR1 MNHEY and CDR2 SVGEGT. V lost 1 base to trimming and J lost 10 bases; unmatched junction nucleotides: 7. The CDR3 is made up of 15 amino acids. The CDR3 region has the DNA TGTGCCAGCAGTTACTTGACAGGGTTCGGGTCACCCCTCCACTTT. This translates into CASSYLTGFGSPLHF.

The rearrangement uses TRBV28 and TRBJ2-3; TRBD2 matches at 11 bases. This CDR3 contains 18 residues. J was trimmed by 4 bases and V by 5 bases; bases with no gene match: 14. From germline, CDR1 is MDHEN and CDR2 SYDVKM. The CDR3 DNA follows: TGTGCCAGCAGTAGAATTCGCCACCTAGCGGGAGGTGCAGATACGCAGTATTTT. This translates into CASSRIRHLAGGADTQYF.

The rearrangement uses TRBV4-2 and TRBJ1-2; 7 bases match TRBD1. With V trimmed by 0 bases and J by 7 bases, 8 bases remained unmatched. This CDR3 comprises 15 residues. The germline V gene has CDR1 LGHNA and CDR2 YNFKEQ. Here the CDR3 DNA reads TGTGCCAGCAGCCAAGATAGGGGGCGTAGGGGTGGCTACACCTTC. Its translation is CASSQDRGRRGGYTF.

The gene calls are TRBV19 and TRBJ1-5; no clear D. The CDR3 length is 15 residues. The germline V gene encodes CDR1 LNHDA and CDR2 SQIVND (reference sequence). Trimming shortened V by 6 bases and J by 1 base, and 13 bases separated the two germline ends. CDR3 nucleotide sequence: TGTGCCAGTAGCAATAGACACTCAAGCAATCAGCCCCAGCATTTT. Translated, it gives CASSNRHSSNQPQHF.

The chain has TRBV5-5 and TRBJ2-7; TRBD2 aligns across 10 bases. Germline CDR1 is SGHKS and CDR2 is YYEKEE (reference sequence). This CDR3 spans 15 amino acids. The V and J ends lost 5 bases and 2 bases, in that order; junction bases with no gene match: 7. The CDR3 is CASREILAGAYEQYF. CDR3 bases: TGTGCCAGCAGGGAGATTCTAGCGGGAGCCTACGAGCAGTACTTC.

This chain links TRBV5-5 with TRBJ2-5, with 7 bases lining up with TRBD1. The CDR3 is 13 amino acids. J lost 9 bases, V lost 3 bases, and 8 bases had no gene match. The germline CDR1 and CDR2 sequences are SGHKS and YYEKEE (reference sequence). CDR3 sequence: CASSSTVQGAQYF. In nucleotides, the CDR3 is TGTGCCAGCAGCTCAACAGTGCAGGGGGCCCAGTACTTC. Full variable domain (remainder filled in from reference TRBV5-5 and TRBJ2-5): DAGVTQSPTHLIKTRGQQVTLRCSPISGHKSVSWYQQVLGQGPQFIFQYYEKEERGRGNFPDRFSARQFPNYSSELNVNALLLGDSALYLCASSSTVQGAQYFGPGTRLLVL.

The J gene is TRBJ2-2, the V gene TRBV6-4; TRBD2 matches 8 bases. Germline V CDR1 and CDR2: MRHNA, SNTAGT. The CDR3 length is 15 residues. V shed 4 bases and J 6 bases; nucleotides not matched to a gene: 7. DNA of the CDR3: TGTGCCAGCAGTGCGGGACTAGTCGGTGCCGGGGAGCTGTTTTTT. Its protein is CASSAGLVGAGELFF.

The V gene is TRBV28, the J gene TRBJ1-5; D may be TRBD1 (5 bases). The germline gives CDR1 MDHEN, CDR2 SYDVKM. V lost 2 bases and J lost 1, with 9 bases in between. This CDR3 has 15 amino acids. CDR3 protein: CASSLGGSSNQPQHF. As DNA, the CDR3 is TGTGCCAGCAGTTTAGGGGGGTCCAGCAATCAGCCCCAGCATTTT.

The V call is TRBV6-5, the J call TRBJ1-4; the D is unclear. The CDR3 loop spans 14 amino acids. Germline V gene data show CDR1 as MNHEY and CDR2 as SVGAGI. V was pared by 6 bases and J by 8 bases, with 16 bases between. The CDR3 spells CASRQQTDKEKLFF. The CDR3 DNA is TGTGCCAGCAGGCAGCAGACCGACAAGGAAAAACTGTTTTTT.

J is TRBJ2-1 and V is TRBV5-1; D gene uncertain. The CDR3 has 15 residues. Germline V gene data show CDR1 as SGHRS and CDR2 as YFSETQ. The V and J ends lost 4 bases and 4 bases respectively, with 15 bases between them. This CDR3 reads CASSLDVAPYNEQFF. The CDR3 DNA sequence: TGCGCCAGCAGCCTAGACGTAGCCCCGTACAATGAGCAGTTCTTC.